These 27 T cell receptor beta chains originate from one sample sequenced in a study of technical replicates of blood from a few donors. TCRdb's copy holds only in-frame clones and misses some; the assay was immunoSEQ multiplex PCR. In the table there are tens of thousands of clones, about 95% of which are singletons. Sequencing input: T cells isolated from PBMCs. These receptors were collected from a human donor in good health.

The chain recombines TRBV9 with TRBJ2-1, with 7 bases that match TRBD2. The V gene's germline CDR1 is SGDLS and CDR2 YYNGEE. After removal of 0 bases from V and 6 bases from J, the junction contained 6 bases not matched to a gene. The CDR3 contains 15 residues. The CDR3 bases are TGTGCCAGCAGCGTAGGAGTCTCTAGCGGCAATGAGCAGTTCTTC. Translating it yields CASSVGVSSGNEQFF.

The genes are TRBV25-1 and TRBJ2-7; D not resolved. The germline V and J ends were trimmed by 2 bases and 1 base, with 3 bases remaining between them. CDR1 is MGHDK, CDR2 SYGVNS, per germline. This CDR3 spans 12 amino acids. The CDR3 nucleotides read TGTGCCAGCAGTGAACGGTCCTACGAGCAGTACTTC. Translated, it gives CASSERSYEQYF.

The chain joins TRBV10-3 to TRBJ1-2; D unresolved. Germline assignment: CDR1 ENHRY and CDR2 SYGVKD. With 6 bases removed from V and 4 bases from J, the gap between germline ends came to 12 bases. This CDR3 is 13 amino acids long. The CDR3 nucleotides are TGTGCCATCAGAGATAGCACCAGCTATGGCTACACCTTC. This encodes CAIRDSTSYGYTF.

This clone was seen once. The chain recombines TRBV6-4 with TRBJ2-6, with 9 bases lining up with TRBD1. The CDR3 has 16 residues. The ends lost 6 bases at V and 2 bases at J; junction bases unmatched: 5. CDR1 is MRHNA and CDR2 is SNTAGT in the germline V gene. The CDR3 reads CASSHGTGPGANVLTF. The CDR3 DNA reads TGTGCCAGCAGCCACGGGACAGGGCCTGGGGCCAACGTCCTGACTTTC.

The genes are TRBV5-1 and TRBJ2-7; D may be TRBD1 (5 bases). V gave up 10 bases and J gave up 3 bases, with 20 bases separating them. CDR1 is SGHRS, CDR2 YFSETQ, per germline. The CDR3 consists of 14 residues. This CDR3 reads CALLGHQLDYEQYF. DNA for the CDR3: TGCGCCTTACTTGGACACCAGTTAGACTACGAGCAGTACTTC.

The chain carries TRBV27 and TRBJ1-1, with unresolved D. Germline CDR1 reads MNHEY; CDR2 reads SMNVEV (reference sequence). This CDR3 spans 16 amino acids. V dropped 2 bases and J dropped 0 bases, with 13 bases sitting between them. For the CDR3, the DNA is TGTGCCAGCAGTTTACTAGGGAGGCAGATGAACACTGAAGCTTTCTTT. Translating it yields CASSLLGRQMNTEAFF.

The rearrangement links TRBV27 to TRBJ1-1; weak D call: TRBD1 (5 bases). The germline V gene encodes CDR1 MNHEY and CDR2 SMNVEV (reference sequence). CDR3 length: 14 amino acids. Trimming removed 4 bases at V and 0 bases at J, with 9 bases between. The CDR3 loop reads CASSWGGLNTEAFF. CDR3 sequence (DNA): TGTGCCAGCAGTTGGGGGGGACTGAACACTGAAGCTTTCTTT.

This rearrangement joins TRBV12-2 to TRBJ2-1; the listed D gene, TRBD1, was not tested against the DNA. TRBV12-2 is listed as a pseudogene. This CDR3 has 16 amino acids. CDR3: CASRLEDRVVSNEQFF. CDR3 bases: TGTGCAAGTCGCTTAGAGGACAGGGTAGTATCCAATGAGCAGTTCTTC.

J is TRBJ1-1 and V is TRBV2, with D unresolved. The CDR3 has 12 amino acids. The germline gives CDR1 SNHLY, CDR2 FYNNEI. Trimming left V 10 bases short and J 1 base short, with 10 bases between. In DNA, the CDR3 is TGTGCCACAAAGCTCCCGAACACTGAAGCTTTCTTT. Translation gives CATKLPNTEAFF. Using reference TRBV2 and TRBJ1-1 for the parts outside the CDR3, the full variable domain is EPEVTQTPSHQVTQMGQEVILRCVPISNHLYFYWYRQILGQKVEFLVSFYNNEISEKSEIFDDQFSVERPDGSNFTLKIRSTKLEDSAMYFCATKLPNTEAFFGQGTRLTVV.

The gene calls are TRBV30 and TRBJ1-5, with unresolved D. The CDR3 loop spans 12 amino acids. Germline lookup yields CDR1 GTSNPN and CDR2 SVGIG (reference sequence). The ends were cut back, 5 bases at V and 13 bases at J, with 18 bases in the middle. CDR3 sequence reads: CAWESLGGPQHF. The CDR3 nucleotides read TGTGCCTGGGAGTCCTTGGGAGGTCCGCAGCATTTT.

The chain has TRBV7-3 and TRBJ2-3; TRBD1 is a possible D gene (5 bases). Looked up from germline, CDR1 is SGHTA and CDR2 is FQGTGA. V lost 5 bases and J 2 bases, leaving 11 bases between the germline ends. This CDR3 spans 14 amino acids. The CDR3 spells CASSPRQNTDTQYF. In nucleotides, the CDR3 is TGTGCCAGCAGCCCGAGACAGAACACAGATACGCAGTATTTT. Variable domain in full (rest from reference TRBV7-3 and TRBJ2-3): GAGVSQTPSNKVTEKGKYVELRCDPISGHTALYWYRQSLGQGPEFLIYFQGTGAADDSGLPNDRFFAVRPEGSVSTLKIQRTERGDSAVYLCASSPRQNTDTQYFGPGTRLTVL.

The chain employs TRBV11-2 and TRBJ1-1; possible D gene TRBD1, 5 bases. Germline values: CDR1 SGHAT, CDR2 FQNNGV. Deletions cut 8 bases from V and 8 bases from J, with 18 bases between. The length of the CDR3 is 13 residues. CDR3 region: CASSQGIRIEAFF. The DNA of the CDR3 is TGTGCCAGCTCGCAGGGCATCAGGATCGAAGCTTTCTTT.

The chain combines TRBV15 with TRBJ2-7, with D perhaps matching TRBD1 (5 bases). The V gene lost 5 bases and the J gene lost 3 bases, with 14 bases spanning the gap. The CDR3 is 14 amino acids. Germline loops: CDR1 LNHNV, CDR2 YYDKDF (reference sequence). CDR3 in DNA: TGTGCCACCAGCCGCGGACATCCCAACTACGAGCAGTACTTC. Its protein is CATSRGHPNYEQYF.

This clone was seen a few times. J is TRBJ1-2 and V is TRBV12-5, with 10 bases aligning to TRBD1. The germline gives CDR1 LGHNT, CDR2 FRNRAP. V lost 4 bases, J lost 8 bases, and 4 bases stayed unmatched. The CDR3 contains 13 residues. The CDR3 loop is CASGSGQGTGYTF. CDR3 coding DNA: TGTGCTAGTGGTTCGGGACAGGGGACCGGCTACACCTTC.

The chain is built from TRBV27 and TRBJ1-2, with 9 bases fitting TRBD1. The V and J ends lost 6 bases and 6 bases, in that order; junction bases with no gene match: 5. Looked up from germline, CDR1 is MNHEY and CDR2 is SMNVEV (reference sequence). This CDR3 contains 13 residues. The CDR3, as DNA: TGTGCCAGCAGGGACAGGGGTTTGCATGGCTACACCTTC. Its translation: CASRDRGLHGYTF.

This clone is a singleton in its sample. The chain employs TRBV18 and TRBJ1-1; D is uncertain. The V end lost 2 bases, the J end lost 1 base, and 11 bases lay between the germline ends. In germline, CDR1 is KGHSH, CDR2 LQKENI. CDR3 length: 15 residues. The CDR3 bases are TGTGCCAGCTCACCAAACGGGGAGCCGAACACTGAAGCTTTCTTT. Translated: CASSPNGEPNTEAFF. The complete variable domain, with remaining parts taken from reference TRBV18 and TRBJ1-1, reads NAGVMQNPRHLVRRRGQEARLRCSPMKGHSHVYWYRQLPEEGLKFMVYLQKENIIDESGMPKERFSAEFPKEGPSILRIQQVVRGDSAAYFCASSPNGEPNTEAFFGQGTRLTVV.

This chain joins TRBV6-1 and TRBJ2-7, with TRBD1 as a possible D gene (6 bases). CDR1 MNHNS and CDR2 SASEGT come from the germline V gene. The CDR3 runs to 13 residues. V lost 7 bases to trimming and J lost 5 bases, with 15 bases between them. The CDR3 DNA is TGTGCCAGCAAGTCCCTGGGGGCTGACGAGCAGTACTTC. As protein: CASKSLGADEQYF.

CDR3 region: CASTLDSQETQYF. Written as DNA, the CDR3 is TGTGCCAGCACCCTGGACAGTCAAGAGACCCAGTACTTC. This chain uses TRBV7-2 with TRBJ2-5; a possible D gene is TRBD1 (6 bases). This CDR3 contains 13 residues. The germline gives CDR1 SGHTA, CDR2 FQGNSA. The ends were cut back, 7 bases at V and 2 bases at J, with 11 bases in the middle.

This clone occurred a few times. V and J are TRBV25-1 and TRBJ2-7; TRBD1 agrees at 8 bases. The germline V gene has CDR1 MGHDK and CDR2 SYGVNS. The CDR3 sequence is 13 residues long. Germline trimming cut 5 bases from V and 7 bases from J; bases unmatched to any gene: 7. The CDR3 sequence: CASSRQGFLEQYF. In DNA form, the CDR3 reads TGTGCCAGCAGTCGACAGGGGTTTTTGGAGCAGTACTTC.

The CDR3 is CASSFREYPEAFF. The CDR3 bases are TGTGCCAGCAGCTTTCGAGAGTACCCCGAAGCTTTCTTT. The rearrangement joins TRBV5-4 to TRBJ1-1; D is uncertain. V gave up 2 bases and J gave up 8 bases, with 13 bases separating them. Germline CDR1 is SGHNT and CDR2 is YYREEE (reference sequence). The CDR3 contains 13 residues.

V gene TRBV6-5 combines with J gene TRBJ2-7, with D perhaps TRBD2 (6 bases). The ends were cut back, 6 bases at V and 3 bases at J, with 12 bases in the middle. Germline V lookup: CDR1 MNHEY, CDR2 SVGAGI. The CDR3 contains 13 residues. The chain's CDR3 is CASSFSGYYEQYF. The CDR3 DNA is TGTGCCAGCAGCTTTAGCGGATACTACGAGCAGTACTTC.

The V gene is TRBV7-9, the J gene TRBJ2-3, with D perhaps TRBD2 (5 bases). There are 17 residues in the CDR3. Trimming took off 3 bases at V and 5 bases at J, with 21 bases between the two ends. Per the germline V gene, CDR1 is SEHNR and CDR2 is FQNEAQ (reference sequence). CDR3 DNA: TGTGCCAGCAGCTTTCGAGCTAGCTCAAGTGGGATAGATACGCAGTATTTT. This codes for CASSFRASSSGIDTQYF.

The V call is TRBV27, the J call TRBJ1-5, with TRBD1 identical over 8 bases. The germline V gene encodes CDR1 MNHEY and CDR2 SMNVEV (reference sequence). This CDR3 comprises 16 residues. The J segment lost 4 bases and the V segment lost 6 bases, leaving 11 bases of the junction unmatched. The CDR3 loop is CASRPFGTGGNQPQHF. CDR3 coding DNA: TGTGCCAGCAGACCCTTCGGGACAGGTGGTAATCAGCCCCAGCATTTT.

Here the CDR3 DNA reads TGCGCCAGCAGCTCTTGGGACACCTTGAATGGCTACACCTTC. Translation gives CASSSWDTLNGYTF. The chain combines TRBV5-1 with TRBJ1-2; tentatively, D is TRBD1 (6 bases). Trimming pared 3 bases from V and 6 bases from J, leaving 15 bases between. Germline CDR1 is SGHRS and CDR2 is YFSETQ. The CDR3 is made up of 14 amino acids.

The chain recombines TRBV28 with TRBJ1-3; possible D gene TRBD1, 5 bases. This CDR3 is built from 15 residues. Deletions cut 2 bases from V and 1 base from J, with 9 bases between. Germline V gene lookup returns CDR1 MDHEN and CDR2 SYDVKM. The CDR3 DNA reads TGTGCCAGCAGTTTAGGCCCAGGGTCTGGAAACACCATATATTTT. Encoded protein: CASSLGPGSGNTIYF.

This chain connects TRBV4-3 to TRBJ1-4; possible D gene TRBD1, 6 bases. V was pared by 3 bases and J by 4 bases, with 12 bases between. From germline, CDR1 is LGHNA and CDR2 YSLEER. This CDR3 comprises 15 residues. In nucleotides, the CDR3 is TGCGCCAGCAGCCAGCTTCAGGACAGTAATGAAAAACTGTTTTTT. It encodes CASSQLQDSNEKLFF.

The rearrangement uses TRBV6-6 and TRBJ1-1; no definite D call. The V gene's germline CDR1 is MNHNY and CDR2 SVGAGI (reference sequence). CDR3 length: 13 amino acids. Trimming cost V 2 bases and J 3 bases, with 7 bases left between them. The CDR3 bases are TGTGCCAGCAGTTACGAGCTATACACTGAAGCTTTCTTT. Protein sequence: CASSYELYTEAFF.